The 21 T cell receptor beta chains given below trace back to one sample, sequenced in a study of shared clonotypes between healthy human individuals. The repertoire was sequenced with immunoSEQ multiplex PCR; TCRdb's copy has only in-frame clones and lacks some. This repertoire shows more than 500,000 clones, 90% to 95% found once; its top ten account for over 0.1%. Only CD45RO-negative cells positively selected for CCR7 counted as naive CD8 cells, so terminally differentiated effector memory CD45RA+ cells were excluded. The specimen sequenced was naive CD8+ T cells sorted from blood. Receptors originate from a woman aged 25-40 years in good health.

This clone has a single count. This chain uses TRBV27 with TRBJ2-6, with D possibly being TRBD1 (6 bases). With 6 bases removed from V and 1 base from J, the gap between germline ends came to 10 bases. There are 15 residues in the CDR3. In germline, CDR1 is MNHEY, CDR2 SMNVEV (reference sequence). CDR3 amino acids: CASSYRDSGANVLTF. The CDR3 DNA follows: TGTGCCAGCAGCTACAGGGATTCTGGGGCCAACGTCCTGACTTTC.

The chain is built from TRBV27 and TRBJ1-1, with D possibly being TRBD1 (5 bases). Trimming removed 2 bases from V and 3 bases from J, with 10 bases in between. The CDR3 extends over 14 amino acids. CDR1 MNHEY and CDR2 SMNVEV come from the germline V gene (reference sequence). The CDR3 DNA reads TGTGCCAGCAGTTTAGTCGACAGCTACACTGAAGCTTTCTTT. It translates to CASSLVDSYTEAFF.

This rearrangement joins TRBV5-1 to TRBJ2-1; no reliable D call. V lost 1 base and J lost 14, with 10 bases in between. CDR1 and CDR2 from the germline V gene are SGHRS and YFSETQ. The CDR3 has 11 amino acids. The CDR3 region has the DNA TGCGCCAGCAGCTTGTTAGGGATTGAGTTCTTC. This codes for CASSLLGIEFF.

The rearrangement links TRBV7-8 to TRBJ2-5, with 8 bases fitting TRBD1. Judging by the DNA end, TRBJ2-7 fits better; the J call may be wrong. This CDR3 has 15 amino acids. CDR1 SGHVS and CDR2 FQNEAQ come from the germline V gene. The DNA for the CDR3 is TGTGCCAGCAGCTTAGTAAACGGACAGGGCTACGAGCAGTACTTC. Its translation: CASSLVNGQGYEQYF.

The rearrangement joins TRBV7-2 to TRBJ2-1; perhaps TRBD2 as D (6 bases). CDR1 is SGHTA and CDR2 is FQGNSA in the germline V gene. The CDR3 has 17 residues. V lost 6 bases, J lost 6 bases, and 24 bases lay in between. CDR3 residues: CASSLLRRALRGNEQFF. CDR3 nucleotide sequence: TGTGCCAGCAGTCTCCTCAGGAGGGCCCTCCGGGGCAATGAGCAGTTCTTC.

The V call is TRBV5-1, the J call TRBJ1-2; 8 nucleotides line up with TRBD1. CDR1 is SGHRS, CDR2 YFSETQ, per germline. J gave up 6 bases and V 5 bases, and 6 bases lay outside the gene matches. The CDR3 runs to 13 residues. The CDR3 DNA reads TGCGCCAGCAGGGCAGGGGGCGCAGATGGCTACACCTTC. Its protein is CASRAGGADGYTF. Complete variable domain (other parts from reference TRBV5-1 and TRBJ1-2): KAGVTQTPRYLIKTRGQQVTLSCSPISGHRSVSWYQQTPGQGLQFLFEYFSETQRNKGNFPGRFSGRQFSNSRSEMNVSTLELGDSALYLCASRAGGADGYTFGSGTRLTVV.

This chain uses TRBV13 with TRBJ2-5; D remains unclear. The V gene's germline CDR1 is PRHDT and CDR2 FYEKMQ (reference sequence). This CDR3 is built from 14 residues. V shed 5 bases and J shed 1 base, with 11 bases lying between them. The CDR3 bases are TGTGCCAGCAGCATAAGACATAGCCAAGAGACCCAGTACTTC. Translating gives CASSIRHSQETQYF. Full variable domain (missing parts from reference TRBV13 and TRBJ2-5): AAGVIQSPRHLIKEKRETATLKCYPIPRHDTVYWYQQGPGQDPQFLISFYEKMQSDKGSIPDRFSAQQFSDYHSELNMSSLELGDSALYFCASSIRHSQETQYFGPGTRLLVL.

The V gene is TRBV10-1, the J gene TRBJ2-5; D perhaps matches TRBD1 (5 bases). The J call may not be correct, given that the DNA end is closer to TRBJ2-7. This CDR3 is 16 amino acids long. Germline lookup yields CDR1 WNHNN and CDR2 SYGVQD (reference sequence). The CDR3 DNA is TGCGCCAGCAGTGAGTCGCAGGGTGATGGGTTCTACGAGCAGTACTTC. Translation: CASSESQGDGFYEQYF.

This clone showed up just a few times. The chain uses TRBV28 and TRBJ1-3; D gene unclear. Germline CDR1 reads MDHEN; CDR2 reads SYDVKM. The length of the CDR3 is 11 residues. The V gene lost 4 bases and the J gene lost 8 bases, with 6 bases spanning the gap. The CDR3 sequence: CASSSSDTIYF. The CDR3 DNA reads as TGTGCCAGCAGTTCCAGCGACACCATATATTTT.

Here the CDR3 DNA reads TGCAGCGTTGAATCCGAGGGACAGCAAGAGACCCAGTACTTC. This encodes CSVESEGQQETQYF. J is TRBJ2-5 and V is TRBV29-1; 7 bases agree with TRBD1. Germline V gives CDR1 SQVTM, CDR2 ANQGSEA. This CDR3 has 14 amino acids. After removal of 2 bases from V and 2 bases from J, the junction contained 5 bases not matched to a gene.

The chain joins TRBV5-6 to TRBJ2-7, with D perhaps given as TRBD1 or TRBD2 (6 bases each). Germline V gives CDR1 SGHDT, CDR2 YYEEEE. V gave up 4 bases and J gave up 2 bases, with 10 bases separating them. The CDR3 is made up of 13 amino acids. The CDR3 bases are TGTGCCAGCAGCCCGGGGGCCGCCTACGAGCAGTACTTC. This sequence encodes CASSPGAAYEQYF.

The V and J genes are TRBV28 and TRBJ2-7; possibly TRBD1 for D (6 bases). From germline, CDR1 is MDHEN and CDR2 SYDVKM. CDR3 length: 11 residues. Between the trimmed V and J ends, which lost 5 bases and 7 bases, there was a span of 9 bases. The CDR3 is CASSRTGEQYF. CDR3 DNA sequence: TGTGCCAGCAGTCGAACAGGGGAGCAGTACTTC.

This sequence joins TRBV27 and TRBJ2-3, with D unresolved. Germline CDR1 is MNHEY and CDR2 is SMNVEV (reference sequence). This CDR3 contains 15 residues. Trimming cost V 5 bases and J 5 bases, with 17 bases left between them. The CDR3 sequence: CASSTLRPPVDTQYF. For the CDR3, the DNA is TGTGCCAGCAGTACCCTCCGCCCTCCGGTAGATACGCAGTATTTT.

V usage is TRBV13 and J usage is TRBJ2-3; D might be TRBD2 (6 bases). This CDR3 has 15 amino acids. Germline V gene sequence: CDR1 PRHDT, CDR2 FYEKMQ (reference sequence). V lost 5 bases to trimming and J lost 0 bases, with 12 bases between them. CDR3 DNA: TGTGCCAGCAGCGCCCAGCGGGCTAGCACAGATACGCAGTATTTT. This encodes CASSAQRASTDTQYF.

The rearrangement joins TRBV4-2 to TRBJ2-7, with D possibly matching TRBD2 (5 bases). V lost 1 base and J lost 4, with 11 bases in between. Germline V gene data show CDR1 as LGHNA and CDR2 as YNFKEQ. The CDR3 runs 14 residues. The DNA for the CDR3 is TGTGCCAGCAGCCAAGTCAGTCGAGGGTACGAGCAGTACTTC. It translates to CASSQVSRGYEQYF.

The gene calls are TRBV5-1 and TRBJ2-7, with D possibly being TRBD1 (8 bases). The ends were cut back, 1 base at V and 2 bases at J, with 10 bases in the middle. In germline, CDR1 is SGHRS, CDR2 YFSETQ. This CDR3 spans 14 amino acids. The CDR3 protein is CASSLTGGAYEQYF. CDR3 in DNA: TGCGCCAGCAGCTTGACAGGGGGGGCCTACGAGCAGTACTTC.

V usage is TRBV9 and J usage is TRBJ2-1; TRBD2 matches at 13 bases. J gave up 9 bases and V 4 bases, and 13 bases lay outside the gene matches. Looked up from germline, CDR1 is SGDLS and CDR2 is YYNGEE. CDR3 length: 17 amino acids. For the CDR3, the DNA is TGTGCCAGCAGCAAAACGGGAGGACTAGCGGGAGTTAGTGAGCAGTTCTTC. Its protein product is CASSKTGGLAGVSEQFF.

V and J are TRBV2 and TRBJ2-3; 9 bases align to TRBD2. Losses at the gene ends were 7 bases for V and 4 bases for J; bases not matched to a gene: 3. Germline V lookup: CDR1 SNHLY, CDR2 FYNNEI. This CDR3 region has 13 residues. In nucleotides, the CDR3 is TGTGCCAGCAAACTAGCGGGCGCAGATACGCAGTATTTT. Translating it yields CASKLAGADTQYF.

The V gene is TRBV29-1, the J gene TRBJ2-6; D is unclear. The CDR3 runs to 13 residues. Per germline, CDR1 SQVTM and CDR2 ANQGSEA. Trimming removed 4 bases from V and 2 bases from J, with 6 bases in between. The CDR3 nucleotides are TGCAGCGTTGTTGGGGCTGGGGCCAACGTCCTGACTTTC. It specifies CSVVGAGANVLTF.

This clone was counted a single time. The chain joins TRBV7-8 to TRBJ2-2, with D tentatively TRBD1 or TRBD2 (5 bases each). The length of the CDR3 is 16 residues. CDR1 and CDR2 (germline): SGHVS, FQNEAQ. V was clipped by 5 bases and J by 3 bases, with 16 bases between them. The CDR3 nucleotides read TGTGCCAGCAGCACTAACCGGGACGGGTACACCGGGGAGCTGTTTTTT. This sequence encodes CASSTNRDGYTGELFF.

CDR3 in amino acids: CASSFGTGGNEQFF. DNA of the CDR3: TGTGCCAGCAGTTTCGGGACAGGGGGCAATGAGCAGTTCTTC. This chain joins TRBV27 and TRBJ2-1; 11 bases map to TRBD1. From germline, CDR1 is MNHEY and CDR2 SMNVEV (reference sequence). This CDR3 region has 14 residues. V lost 3 bases to trimming and J lost 6 bases; unmatched junction nucleotides: 1.